A single sample is the source of the 21 T cell receptor beta chains below, sequenced in a study of T cells in Graves' hyperthyroidism and ophthalmopathy. The source material, RNA transcripts, was used to amplify TCR beta CDR3 regions. The HTBI set primed first-round TCR CDR3 RT-PCR. MiXCR, run by TCRdb on the multiplex PCR reads, gives a single entry per CDR3 protein. The sample yields under 650,000 distinct CDR3 sequences, about a sixth seen once. Sequenced: blood. All receptors derive from a woman under 40 with Graves' hyperthyroidism.

In its sample, this clonotype was seen a few times. J is TRBJ2-5 and V is TRBV20-1; 9 bases align to TRBD2. The CDR3 loop spans 14 amino acids. The germline CDR1 and CDR2 sequences are DFQATT and SNEGSKA (reference sequence). Trimming removed 0 bases from V and 5 bases from J; junction bases left unmatched: 4. CDR3 loop: CSAREGLARETQYF. The CDR3 DNA reads as TGCAGTGCTAGAGAGGGACTAGCAAGGGAGACCCAGTACTTC.

This clonotype was picked up many times. This sequence joins TRBV3-1 and TRBJ2-2; D gene unclear. The length of the CDR3 is 16 residues. Germline CDR1 and CDR2: LGHDT and YNNKEL (reference sequence). Trimming removed 0 bases at V and 0 bases at J, with 8 bases between. CDR3 sequence: CASSQEWLTNTGELFF. As DNA, the CDR3 is TGTGCCAGCAGCCAAGAGTGGCTGACGAACACCGGGGAGCTGTTTTTT.

This clonotype came up a few times. This rearrangement joins TRBV28 to TRBJ2-7, with TRBD2 as a possible D gene (6 bases). CDR1 is MDHEN and CDR2 is SYDVKM in the germline V gene. This CDR3 has 13 residues. V lost 6 bases and J lost 6, with 15 bases in between. The CDR3 region has the DNA TGTGCCAGCAGCCGACTAGAGTCGGGCGAGCAGTACTTC. Translation: CASSRLESGEQYF.

This chain links TRBV12-3 or TRBV12-4 with TRBJ2-2; D possibly corresponds to TRBD2 (5 bases). V was pared by 2 bases and J by 7 bases, with 17 bases between. There are 16 residues in the CDR3. The CDR3 DNA is TGTGCCAGCAGTTTAAGGAGTCTAGAAGCGGTCGGGGAGCTGTTTTTT. As protein: CASSLRSLEAVGELFF.

The chain combines TRBV6-5 with TRBJ1-4; TRBD1 aligns across 7 bases. The CDR3 totals 15 residues. V was clipped by 1 base and J by 6 bases; unmatched bases: 5. Germline V lookup: CDR1 MNHEY, CDR2 SVGAGI. CDR3 sequence (DNA): TGTGCCAGCAGTTACTTAAGACAGGGATATGAAAAACTGTTTTTT. This codes for CASSYLRQGYEKLFF.

At least ten counts were recorded for this clonotype. This chain uses TRBV28 with TRBJ2-7; 8 bases line up with TRBD1. Germline V lookup: CDR1 MDHEN, CDR2 SYDVKM. V was clipped by 0 bases and J by 3 bases; unmatched bases: 1. CDR3 length: 14 residues. CDR3 in amino acids: CASSLWTGVYEQYF. The CDR3 nucleotides read TGTGCCAGCAGTTTATGGACAGGGGTCTACGAGCAGTACTTC.

This clonotype was detected many times. V is TRBV28 and J is TRBJ2-2; the match to TRBD2 covers 13 bases. Germline-derived CDR1 and CDR2 are MDHEN and SYDVKM. The CDR3 length is 16 residues. After removal of 5 bases from V and 7 bases from J, the junction contained 7 bases not matched to a gene. The CDR3 region is CASSPGLAGVNGELFF. For the CDR3, the DNA is TGTGCCAGCAGTCCAGGACTAGCGGGAGTGAACGGGGAGCTGTTTTTT.

A remark on this clonotype: This could be a read error, since a much larger clone is one nucleotide away. V and J are TRBV28 and TRBJ2-1; 9 nucleotides align to TRBD2. This CDR3 is 17 amino acids long. Unmatched junction bases numbered 12, after V lost 9 bases and J lost 0 bases. Germline CDR1 and CDR2: MDHEN and SYDVKM. In DNA form, the CDR3 reads TGTGCCAGTATCGGGCTAGCGGGACTTAGCTCCTACAATGAGCAGTTCTTC. Translated, it gives CASIGLAGLSSYNEQFF.

Regarding this clonotype: This may stem from a read error, because a much larger clone lies one nucleotide away. The chain combines TRBV12-3 or TRBV12-4 with TRBJ2-1, with 8 bases aligning to TRBD2. With the DNA end fitting TRBJ2-7 better, the J assignment may be wrong. This CDR3 is 15 amino acids long. CDR3 protein: CASRSLAGVYNEQYF. As DNA, the CDR3 is TGTGCCAGCAGATCCCTAGCGGGCGTCTACAATGAGCAGTACTTC.

This clonotype appeared many times. The chain combines TRBV12-3 or TRBV12-4 with TRBJ2-1; 10 bases map to TRBD1. V was pared by 5 bases and J by 4 bases, with 5 bases of the junction left unmatched. This CDR3 is built from 15 residues. The CDR3, as DNA: TGTGCCAGCAGTATGGGACAGGGGAATTACAATGAGCAGTTCTTC. Its translation is CASSMGQGNYNEQFF.

The sample holds many counts of this clonotype. The chain joins TRBV27 to TRBJ2-7; no clear D. Trimming left V 2 bases short and J 5 bases short, with 16 bases between. From germline, CDR1 is MNHEY and CDR2 SMNVEV (reference sequence). This CDR3 contains 15 residues. CDR3 bases: TGTGCCAGCAGTTTACCCTCCTCCGGGTTCAACGAGCAGTACTTC. Its translation is CASSLPSSGFNEQYF.

In the case of this clonotype: One end of the junction fails to match germline, which may point to a read error. The chain couples TRBV7-7 to TRBJ2-5; 8 bases agree with TRBD1. Germline CDR1 is SSHAT and CDR2 is FNYEAQ (reference sequence). CDR3 length: 15 residues. CDR3 loop: CASSLGQGREETQYF. CDR3 nucleotides: TGTGCTAGCAGCTTAGGACAGGGTAGGGAAGAGACCCAGTACTTC.

This clonotype has at least ten counts. The chain has TRBV3-2 and TRBJ2-7. TRBV3-2 is assigned pseudogene status. The CDR3 is 13 residues long. CDR3 nucleotides: TGTGCCAGCAGTCGTCTCCGGTCCTACGAGCAGTACTTC. Translation: CASSRLRSYEQYF.

This chain joins TRBV19 and TRBJ2-7; D remains ambiguous. Germline V gene lookup returns CDR1 LNHDA and CDR2 SQIVND (reference sequence). V shed 3 bases and J shed 4 bases, with 16 bases lying between them. The CDR3 runs 15 residues. The CDR3 protein is CASSMVWQETYEQYF. CDR3 DNA sequence: TGTGCCAGTAGTATGGTATGGCAGGAAACATACGAGCAGTACTTC.

This clonotype was observed a handful of times. The rearrangement links TRBV6-1 to TRBJ1-5; D unresolved. This CDR3 spans 13 amino acids. Trimming removed 8 bases at V and 0 bases at J, with 8 bases between. Germline values: CDR1 MNHNS, CDR2 SASEGT. CDR3 loop: CASVSSSNQPQHF. The CDR3 DNA is TGTGCCAGCGTGTCTTCTAGCAATCAGCCCCAGCATTTT.

The table lists this clonotype with a few counts. The gene calls are TRBV2 and TRBJ1-3; D is ambiguous. Germline CDR1 is SNHLY and CDR2 is FYNNEI. The CDR3 is made up of 14 amino acids. Trimming removed 6 bases at V and 2 bases at J, with 11 bases between. The CDR3 DNA follows: TGTGCCAGCAGGGTACAAAGGGCTGGAAACACCATATATTTT. It yields the protein CASRVQRAGNTIYF.

This clonotype was seen at least ten times. The chain couples TRBV6-1 to TRBJ2-7; 8 bases are shared with TRBD1. Germline CDR1 and CDR2: MNHNS and SASEGT. Trimming removed 6 bases from V and 2 bases from J; junction bases left unmatched: 9. CDR3 size: 15 residues. The CDR3 spells CASREGWTGTYEQYF. The CDR3 coding sequence is TGTGCCAGCAGAGAGGGTTGGACAGGGACCTACGAGCAGTACTTC.

The CDR3 bases are TGTGCCAGCAGCCTAAACATCAACACCGGGGAGCTGTTTTTT. This sequence encodes CASSLNINTGELFF. The rearrangement uses TRBV4-2 and TRBJ2-2; the D is unclear. The germline V and J ends were trimmed by 4 bases and 2 bases, with 8 bases remaining between them. Germline CDR1 LGHNA, CDR2 YNFKEQ. The CDR3 is 14 residues long.

The J gene is TRBJ2-5, the V gene TRBV5-8, with 8 bases aligning to TRBD1. This CDR3 is built from 18 residues. V lost 3 bases and J lost 1; bases outside the gene matches: 14. Germline CDR1 SGHTS, CDR2 YDEGEE. The CDR3 here is CASSSLGTGGILQETQYF. The CDR3 DNA is TGTGCCAGCAGCTCACTGGGTACAGGGGGGATTCTCCAAGAGACCCAGTACTTC.

This clonotype was detected ten times or more. The chain is built from TRBV12-3 or TRBV12-4 and TRBJ1-2; a possible D gene is TRBD1 (5 bases). The CDR3 consists of 13 residues. Trimming cost V 1 base and J 3 bases, with 6 bases left between them. The CDR3 bases are TGTGCCAGCAGTTTAGGACAGCACTATGGCTACACCTTC. The encoded protein is CASSLGQHYGYTF.

This clonotype was seen ten or more times. The J gene is TRBJ2-7, the V gene TRBV20-1; 8 bases map to TRBD1. Unmatched junction bases numbered 6, after V lost 6 bases and J lost 2 bases. Germline V lookup: CDR1 DFQATT, CDR2 SNEGSKA (reference sequence). The CDR3 consists of 13 residues. The CDR3 sequence is CSADPTGAYEQYF. The CDR3 DNA reads TGCAGTGCCGACCCGACAGGGGCCTACGAGCAGTACTTC.